This T cell receptor (beta chain) is from a study of molecular identifiers for immune sequencing clone quantification. This clonotype occurred a few times. Its antigen remains unidentified. The CDR3 is 15 residues long. V lost 2 bases to trimming and J lost 5 bases, with 14 bases between them. Germline V gene sequence: CDR1 KGHDR, CDR2 SFDVKD. TCRdb processed the PCR reads anew with MiXCR; each CDR3 protein has one entry. The data show fewer than 350,000 distinct CDR3 sequences, roughly 23% seen once. General study findings and limits: In a background of 850,000 to 1,000,000 naive cells, spiked Jurkat TCR RNA from one cell was reportedly detectable.

The chain joins TRBV24-1 to TRBJ1-1, with D uncertain. Material for sequencing was naive CD8+ T cells from blood, with Jurkat cell RNA spiked in. Documented subset: FACS-sorted CD8+CD4-CCR7+CD45RA+ naive T cells. This TCR was recovered from a human donor in good health. Some libraries in this study had Jurkat cell RNA spiked in. As DNA, the CDR3 is TGTGCCACCAGTGATTCTTCGGCCTTAGCGACTGAAGCTTTCTTT. Encoded protein: CATSDSSALATEAFF.